Below are 10 T cell receptor beta chains sequenced from a single sample in a study of CD8+ T cells in alopecia areata. TCR sequencing used cDNA made by reverse transcription of extracted RNA. Clones were sequenced by immunoSEQ multiplex PCR, and TCRdb holds only the in-frame ones, with some missing. The sample yields 150,000 to 200,000 clones, around 71% seen once. The source material was CD8+ T cells sorted from blood, sampled at week 0. The receptors originated from a human donor with alopecia areata.

This clone was recorded only once. The chain recombines TRBV10-2 with TRBJ2-1; 9 bases match TRBD2. Germline V lookup: CDR1 WSHSY, CDR2 SAAADI. The CDR3 spans 15 residues. The ends lost 8 bases at V and 4 bases at J; junction bases unmatched: 9. CDR3 loop: CASGAGGPIYNEQFF. DNA of the CDR3: TGCGCCAGCGGGGCGGGGGGGCCTATTTACAATGAGCAGTTCTTC.

This clone was found a few times. V is TRBV20-1 and J is TRBJ2-3; TRBD2 might be the D (6 bases). The CDR3 has 11 residues. V lost 7 bases and J 2 bases, leaving 7 bases between the germline ends. Germline lookup yields CDR1 DFQATT and CDR2 SNEGSKA (reference sequence). The CDR3 spells CSGGDTDTQYF. The CDR3 DNA sequence: TGCAGTGGCGGGGACACAGATACGCAGTATTTT.

A word on this clone: Other DNA variants within this sample encode the same CDR3. V is TRBV4-1 and J is TRBJ1-1; 9 bases map to TRBD1. This CDR3 has 14 residues. Losses at the gene ends were 3 bases for V and 2 bases for J; bases not matched to a gene: 1. Germline assignment: CDR1 MGHRA and CDR2 YSYEKL. The CDR3 region has the DNA TGCGCCAGCAGCCAGGGACAGGGTAACACTGAAGCTTTCTTT. The encoded protein is CASSQGQGNTEAFF.

This clone has just a few counts. The chain carries TRBV27 and TRBJ2-3, with D maybe TRBD2 (5 bases). The CDR3 consists of 12 residues. Germline assignment: CDR1 MNHEY and CDR2 SMNVEV (reference sequence). Trimming removed 0 bases from V and 13 bases from J, with 11 bases in between. CDR3 protein: CASSLSPPEEYF. DNA of the CDR3: TGTGCCAGCAGTTTATCCCCCCCGGAGGAGTATTTT.

The chain joins TRBV6-1 to TRBJ1-5; perhaps TRBD1 as D (6 bases). Germline CDR1 MNHNS, CDR2 SASEGT. Trimming shortened V by 4 bases and J by 5 bases, and 18 bases separated the two germline ends. This CDR3 contains 16 residues. The CDR3 sequence: CASSAAGHRPHQPQHF. CDR3 DNA sequence: TGTGCCAGCAGTGCAGCGGGACACCGACCCCATCAGCCCCAGCATTTT.

This clone has just one count. The V and J genes are TRBV5-1 and TRBJ1-4; D may be TRBD1 (6 bases). The CDR3 length is 15 residues. V lost 4 bases, J lost 3 bases, and 13 bases lay in between. Looked up from germline, CDR1 is SGHRS and CDR2 is YFSETQ. The CDR3 protein is CASSPEGGPNEKLFF. The CDR3 DNA is TGCGCCAGCAGCCCGGAAGGGGGGCCTAATGAAAAACTGTTTTTT.

V usage is TRBV29-1 and J usage is TRBJ2-7, with D unclear. V was trimmed by 7 bases and J by 7 bases, leaving 14 bases between them. This CDR3 spans 11 amino acids. CDR1 and CDR2 from the germline V gene are SQVTM and ANQGSEA. The CDR3 region is CSAPSHGEQYF. The CDR3 region has the DNA TGCAGCGCTCCGTCTCATGGTGAGCAGTACTTC.

V usage is TRBV29-1 and J usage is TRBJ1-2, with no clear D. The CDR3 contains 12 residues. Trimming pared 2 bases from V and 4 bases from J, leaving 8 bases between. CDR1 is SQVTM, CDR2 ANQGSEA, per germline. The CDR3 region is CSVESGSYGYTF. CDR3 in DNA: TGCAGCGTTGAATCCGGGTCCTATGGCTACACCTTC. Filled out from reference TRBV29-1 and TRBJ1-2, the complete variable domain reads SAVISQKPSRDICQRGTSLTIQCQVDSQVTMMFWYRQQPGQSLTLIATANQGSEATYESGFVIDKFPISRPNLTFSTLTVSNMSPEDSSIYLCSVESGSYGYTFGSGTRLTVV.

Written as DNA, the CDR3 is TGTGCCAGCAGCTTGGTCCCCGCGGGTTACGACGAGCAGTACTTC. This sequence encodes CASSLVPAGYDEQYF. This chain joins TRBV5-4 and TRBJ2-7, with D possibly matching TRBD2 (5 bases). Trimming left V 0 bases short and J 5 bases short, with 15 bases between. Per germline, CDR1 SGHNT and CDR2 YYREEE (reference sequence). This CDR3 has 15 residues.

Here the CDR3 DNA reads TGTGCCAGCAGCCCGGTGGGGGGACAGCCCCAGCATTTT. Residues: CASSPVGGQPQHF. The chain has TRBV14 and TRBJ1-5, with D possibly TRBD1 on 5 matching bases. Germline V lookup: CDR1 SGHDN, CDR2 FVKESK. This CDR3 is 13 amino acids long. With 4 bases removed from V and 7 bases from J, the gap between germline ends came to 11 bases.